This TCR beta chain was recorded in a study of OX40 agonist ivuxolimab in advanced cancers. Study information: The dose of intravenous ivuxolimab that patients received every 2 weeks ranged from 0.01 to 10 mg/kg. About 40% of patients had received prior checkpoint inhibitor therapy.

The germline V and J ends were trimmed by 9 bases and 4 bases, with 13 bases remaining between them. Germline lookup yields CDR1 SGHNT and CDR2 YYREEE (reference sequence). The CDR3 has 12 amino acids. Study observations and caveats: Undetermined was the antigen specificity of the expanded peripheral T cells. At 0.1 to 3.0 mg/kg and by week 6, clonal expansion occurred in CD4+ and CD8+ blood T cells.

Details on this clone: Antigen unknown.

The data were produced by immunoSEQ multiplex PCR, yet TCRdb's version contains in-frame clones alone and is incomplete. This repertoire shows more than 60,000 clones, more than 65% found once; its top ten account for around 4.5%. V and J are TRBV5-4 and TRBJ1-2; D not resolved. This specimen consisted of CD4+ or CD8+ T cells sorted from blood, obtained in a trial of the OX40 agonist ivuxolimab. This TCR was sampled from an adult with an advanced solid tumor such as melanoma, head and neck, liver or kidney cancer. CDR3 region: CATRDTTYGYTF. In DNA form, the CDR3 reads TGTGCCACCCGAGACACCACCTATGGCTACACCTTC.